A selection of T cell receptor beta chains follows, all from one sample in a study of T-cell memory formation after mild COVID-19. TCRdb independently ran MiXCR on the 5' RACE reads; one entry per CDR3 protein. Found here are fewer than 50,000 distinct CDR3 sequences, nearly 9.5% of them singletons; the top ten hold 10% to 15%. Sample: PBMCs or a T cell subset sorted from them (not recorded which). Every receptor here comes from an adult woman who had mild COVID-19 (a few samples of this study predate the infection). Cell type and time point are not known. Each CDR3 is given with its conserved first and last residue. Fields, in order: clone size, J gene, D gene, V gene, CDR3 DNA, CDR3 protein. The D gene is left open where the match is weak. Clone size is given for some rows only: seen once, a few or many times, or a class if the clone is expanded.

>-|TRBJ2-3|-|TRBV12-3/TRBV12-4
TGTGCCAGCAGTTTAGCGGGGGGTGGAGATACGCAGTATTTT
CASSLAGGGDTQYF
>few|TRBJ2-2|TRBD2|TRBV10-2
TGCGCCAGCACGTTAGCGGGGAACACCGGGGAGCTGTTTTTT
CASTLAGNTGELFF
>once|TRBJ2-7|-|TRBV7-2
TGTGCCAGCAGCGACACCCAGTGGTACGAGCAGTACTTC
CASSDTQWYEQYF
>many|TRBJ2-1|-|TRBV11-3
TGTGCCAGCAGCTTAGAAAGCAGTTCCTACAATGAGCAGTTCTTC
CASSLESSSYNEQFF
>few|TRBJ2-5|-|TRBV3-1
TGTGCCAGCAGCCATGTGGAGACCCAGTACTTC
CASSHVETQYF
>many|TRBJ1-4|-|TRBV11-2
TGTGCCAGCAGTTCCAACAGGGTTGTACGGGAAAAACTGTTTTTT
CASSSNRVVREKLFF
>few|TRBJ2-5|TRBD1|TRBV5-1
TGCGCCAGCAGCTTAGGGACAGGGAGAGAGACCCAGTACTTC
CASSLGTGRETQYF
>few|TRBJ1-2|-|TRBV9
TGTGCCAGCAGCGTAGGGAGTGAGTCTTTTGGTGGCTACACCTTC
CASSVGSESFGGYTF
>-|TRBJ1-6|-|TRBV7-9
TGTGCCAGCAGCTTAACTCAGGGAGGGGATTCACCCCTCCACTTT
CASSLTQGGDSPLHF
>few|TRBJ2-6|TRBD1|TRBV28
TGTGCCAGCAGTTCCCCAGGGGGCACTGGGGCCAACGTCCTGACTTTC
CASSSPGGTGANVLTF